The clone carrying this T cell receptor (beta chain) was found a few times. TCRdb fed the 5' RACE reads into MiXCR, producing one record per CDR3 protein. The table includes around 550,000 distinct CDR3 sequences, about 15% detected once. V was clipped by 4 bases and J by 3 bases; unmatched bases: 7. The CDR3 has 15 amino acids. The V gene's germline CDR1 is SEHNR and CDR2 FQNEAQ (reference sequence). The sample belongs to a study of identical twins. The data were also submitted as part of a second study, on yellow fever vaccine responses in identical twins.

The receptor was isolated from a woman aged 18-29 years in good health. The chain has TRBV7-9 and TRBJ2-7, with 9 bases fitting TRBD2. What was sequenced was CD4+ T cells sorted from blood. The CDR3 protein is CASSSATSGNYEQYV. In DNA, the CDR3 is TGTGCCAGCAGCTCTGCGACTAGCGGCAACTACGAGCAGTACGTC.